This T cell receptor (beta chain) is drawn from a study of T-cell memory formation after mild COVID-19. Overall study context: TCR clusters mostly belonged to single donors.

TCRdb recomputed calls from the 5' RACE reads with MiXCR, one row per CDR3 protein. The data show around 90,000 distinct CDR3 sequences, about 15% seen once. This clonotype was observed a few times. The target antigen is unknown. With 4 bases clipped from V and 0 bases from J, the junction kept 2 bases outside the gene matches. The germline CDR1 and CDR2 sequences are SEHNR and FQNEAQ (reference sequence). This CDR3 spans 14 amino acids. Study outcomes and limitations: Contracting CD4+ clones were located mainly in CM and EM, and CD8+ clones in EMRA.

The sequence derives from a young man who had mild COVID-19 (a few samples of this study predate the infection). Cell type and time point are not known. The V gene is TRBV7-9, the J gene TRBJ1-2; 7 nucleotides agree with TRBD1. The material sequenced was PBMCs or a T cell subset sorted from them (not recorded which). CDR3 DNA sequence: TGTGCCAGCAGCTCCCAGGGGGCTAACTATGGCTACACCTTC. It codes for CASSSQGANYGYTF.